This is a list of T cell receptor beta chains from one sample in a study of identical twins. MiXCR was run by TCRdb on the 5' RACE reads, yielding one entry per CDR3 protein. Here the sample spans about 660,000 distinct CDR3 sequences, about 9.4% being singletons. This sample also appeared in a second study, on yellow fever vaccine responses in identical twins.

The sequencing input was PBMCs. The receptor source for this set is a woman between 18 and 29 years old in good health. CDR3s include the opening cysteine and the closing phenylalanine or tryptophan. D genes are given only for firm matches. Some rows have no size entry. The others give once, few or many, or a class for an expanded clone.

>.|few|TRBV7-8|TRBJ2-7
CASSYHPAYEQYF
TGTGCCAGCAGCTACCATCCAGCTTACGAGCAGTACTTC
>.|.|TRBV27|TRBJ2-7
CASSWDGSLPYEQYF
TGTGCCAGCAGTTGGGACGGATCGCTACCCTACGAGCAGTACTTC
>.|many|TRBV6-4|TRBJ2-3
CASSEESGTDTQYF
TGTGCCAGCAGTGAAGAATCCGGCACAGATACGCAGTATTTT
>.|.|TRBV9|TRBJ1-6
CASSLTGFQGSPLHF
TGTGCCAGCAGCTTGACCGGTTTTCAGGGGTCACCCCTCCACTTT
>.|many|TRBV12-3/TRBV12-4|TRBJ2-1
CASRLQGNNEQFF
TGTGCCAGCAGACTACAGGGCAACAATGAGCAGTTCTTC
>.|.|TRBV20-1|TRBJ2-7
CSAREGDRSYEQYF
TGCAGTGCTAGAGAGGGCGACAGGAGCTACGAGCAGTACTTC
>TRBD1|many|TRBV15|TRBJ1-2
CATSRRQGVIYGYTF
TGTGCCACCAGCAGACGACAGGGGGTAATCTATGGCTACACCTTC
>.|few|TRBV6-1|TRBJ2-4
CASSPTGASKNIQYF
TGTGCCAGCAGTCCCACCGGGGCCTCCAAAAACATTCAGTACTTC
>TRBD1|few|TRBV12-3/TRBV12-4|TRBJ2-5
CASSDTGQGALETQYF
TGTGCCAGCAGCGATACGGGACAGGGGGCTTTGGAGACCCAGTACTTC
>.|.|TRBV7-6|TRBJ2-1
CASSLGTADFYNEQFF
TGTGCCAGCAGCTTAGGTACGGCAGACTTCTACAATGAGCAGTTCTTC
>TRBD1|many|TRBV7-2|TRBJ1-1
CASSRDRATEAFF
TGTGCCAGCAGCCGGGACAGAGCTACTGAAGCTTTCTTT
>.|many|TRBV27|TRBJ2-7
CASSLGYGGYEQYF
TGTGCCAGCAGCCTCGGCTATGGGGGTTACGAGCAGTACTTC
>.|.|TRBV9|TRBJ1-1
CASSVNGWTEAFF
TGTGCCAGCAGCGTAAATGGGTGGACTGAAGCTTTCTTT
>.|many|TRBV5-1|TRBJ2-4
CASSFTEAKNIQYF
TGCGCCAGCAGCTTCACAGAAGCCAAAAACATTCAGTACTTC
>TRBD2|many|TRBV7-9|TRBJ2-4
CASSILRQGGKNIQYF
TGTGCCAGCAGCATCCTCAGGCAGGGAGGGAAAAACATTCAGTACTTC
>TRBD2|many|TRBV6-5|TRBJ2-1
CASSYGWRGGRDEQFF
TGTGCCAGCAGTTACGGTTGGCGGGGGGGCCGGGATGAGCAGTTCTTC
>.|few|TRBV14|TRBJ2-7
CASSQVGQASTNYEQYF
TGTGCCAGCAGCCAAGTCGGGCAGGCCTCTACAAACTACGAGCAGTACTTC
>TRBD1|few|TRBV7-8|TRBJ1-1
CASSLHGQGGPEAFF
TGTGCCAGCAGCTTACACGGACAGGGAGGTCCTGAAGCTTTCTTT
>TRBD1|.|TRBV10-3|TRBJ2-3
CAIRHDRDDTDTQYF
TGTGCCATCAGACACGACAGGGATGACACAGATACGCAGTATTTT
>.|.|TRBV7-2|TRBJ2-4
CASSPNRESKNFQYF
TGTGCCAGCAGCCCTAACAGGGAATCCAAAAACTTTCAGTACTTC
>.|few|TRBV7-6|TRBJ1-5
CASRLNRDLISNQPQHF
TGTGCCAGCAGACTAAACCGGGACCTTATTAGCAATCAGCCCCAGCATTTT
>.|few|TRBV20-1|TRBJ1-1
CSAPGHTNTEAFF
TGCAGTGCTCCGGGACACACTAACACTGAAGCTTTCTTT
>.|.|TRBV6-4|TRBJ2-5
CASSATGTRQETQYF
TGTGCCAGCAGTGCAACCGGGACTCGACAAGAGACCCAGTACTTC
>TRBD1|many|TRBV28|TRBJ1-1
CASSSPTGVGYTEAFF
TGTGCCAGCAGCTCACCGACAGGGGTCGGGTACACTGAAGCTTTCTTT
>.|few|TRBV4-3|TRBJ2-5
CASSQEGRAETQYF
TGCGCCAGCAGCCAAGAGGGCCGAGCCGAGACCCAGTACTTC
>.|many|TRBV12-3/TRBV12-4|TRBJ2-1
CASGGMPNGNEQFF
TGTGCCAGCGGCGGGATGCCTAACGGCAATGAGCAGTTCTTC
>.|few|TRBV11-2|TRBJ2-4
CASSPLLTLNIQYF
TGTGCCAGCAGCCCCTTACTAACGCTGAACATTCAGTACTTC
>.|many|TRBV28|TRBJ2-5
CASSYSIIRGTQYF
TGTGCCAGCAGTTATTCGATCATAAGGGGGACCCAGTACTTC
>TRBD1|.|TRBV14|TRBJ2-1
CASSHLTGGVYNEQFF
TGTGCCAGCAGCCACTTGACAGGGGGCGTCTACAATGAGCAGTTCTTC
>.|.|TRBV25-1|TRBJ1-4
CASSGSRGLVEKLFF
TGTGCCAGCAGTGGATCGCGGGGGCTTGTTGAAAAACTGTTTTTT
>TRBD1|.|TRBV20-1|TRBJ2-3
CSARVGDRATDTQYF
TGCAGTGCTCGAGTTGGGGACAGGGCCACAGATACGCAGTATTTT
>TRBD2|.|TRBV5-1|TRBJ2-3
CASSYRTSGDTDTQYF
TGCGCCAGCAGTTACCGGACTAGCGGAGACACAGATACGCAGTATTTT
>.|.|TRBV12-5|TRBJ2-2
CASGSSGTVKLFF
TGTGCTAGTGGATCAAGCGGGACAGTCAAGCTGTTTTTT
>.|many|TRBV11-2|TRBJ2-7
CASSFDWQGYEQYF
TGTGCCAGCAGCTTCGACTGGCAGGGGTACGAGCAGTACTTC
>TRBD2|.|TRBV12-3/TRBV12-4|TRBJ2-3
CASSSNQRGSTDTQYF
TGTGCCAGCAGTTCCAACCAGCGGGGTAGCACAGATACGCAGTATTTT
>TRBD2|few|TRBV7-2|TRBJ2-7
CASRDSGQDEQYF
TGTGCCAGCAGGGATAGCGGGCAAGACGAGCAGTACTTC
>TRBD1|many|TRBV9|TRBJ1-1
CASSDGRGRTEAFF
TGTGCCAGCAGCGATGGCAGGGGGCGGACTGAAGCTTTCTTT
>TRBD2|.|TRBV11-2|TRBJ2-3
CASSRGTSGTIPLTDTQYF
TGTGCCAGCAGCCGCGGGACTAGCGGGACCATTCCACTCACAGATACGCAGTATTTT
>TRBD1|many|TRBV28|TRBJ2-7
CASSETGQGNYEQYF
TGTGCCAGCAGTGAGACAGGACAGGGAAACTACGAGCAGTACTTC
>.|many|TRBV5-1|TRBJ2-3
CASSLVADTDTQYF
TGCGCCAGCAGCTTAGTGGCTGACACAGATACGCAGTATTTT
>.|.|TRBV19|TRBJ2-2
CASTDGSGELFF
TGTGCCAGTACCGACGGGTCCGGGGAGCTGTTTTTT
>.|many|TRBV29-1|TRBJ1-4
CSGWRSEKLFF
TGCAGCGGATGGAGGAGTGAAAAACTGTTTTTT
>.|.|TRBV4-1|TRBJ2-7
CASSQATVYEQYF
TGCGCCAGCAGCCAAGCGACGGTGTACGAGCAGTACTTC
>.|many|TRBV7-9|TRBJ1-1
CASSLGRRTEAFF
TGTGCCAGCAGCTTAGGACGGCGAACTGAAGCTTTCTTT
>TRBD1|few|TRBV11-2|TRBJ2-7
CASSLEFGTGFDF
TGTGCCAGCAGCTTAGAATTTGGGACAGGGTTTGACTTC
>.|few|TRBV10-3|TRBJ2-7
CAISELGGPIGEQYF
TGTGCCATCAGTGAGTTGGGGGGGCCAATAGGGGAGCAGTACTTC
>.|few|TRBV10-1|TRBJ2-7
CASSESADYPSYEQYF
TGCGCCAGCAGTGAGTCGGCGGATTATCCCTCCTACGAGCAGTACTTC
>TRBD2|many|TRBV9|TRBJ2-1
CASSEGLAGGEQFF
TGTGCCAGCAGCGAGGGACTAGCGGGGGGGGAGCAGTTCTTC
>TRBD1|.|TRBV29-1|TRBJ2-6
CSVEAGTGVRSGANVLTF
TGCAGCGTTGAGGCAGGGACAGGGGTCCGCTCTGGGGCCAACGTCCTGACTTTC
>.|few|TRBV3-1|TRBJ2-7
CASSQEGRTREQYF
TGTGCCAGCAGCCAAGAGGGCCGTACGAGGGAGCAGTACTTC
>TRBD2|.|TRBV10-2|TRBJ2-7
CASSGRLAGGTYEQYF
TGCGCCAGCAGTGGAAGACTAGCGGGAGGAACCTACGAGCAGTACTTC
>.|.|TRBV3-1|TRBJ2-1
CASSPEQASEQFF
TGTGCCAGCAGCCCCGAACAGGCTAGTGAGCAGTTCTTC
>.|few|TRBV7-2|TRBJ2-7
CASSLEKGPYEQYF
TGTGCCAGCAGCTTAGAGAAGGGCCCTTACGAGCAGTACTTC
>TRBD2|.|TRBV7-2|TRBJ2-5
CASSLTGGAGTQYF
TGTGCCAGCAGCCTAACCGGGGGGGCGGGGACCCAGTACTTC
>TRBD1|few|TRBV7-9|TRBJ2-7
CASSSDRESYEQYF
TGTGCCAGCAGCTCGGACAGGGAGTCCTACGAGCAGTACTTC
>TRBD2|many|TRBV12-3/TRBV12-4|TRBJ2-7
CASSLGGLAGFYEQYF
TGTGCCAGCAGTTTGGGGGGACTAGCGGGTTTCTACGAGCAGTACTTC
>TRBD2|many|TRBV5-1|TRBJ2-3
CASSLSYSGGGTDTQYF
TGCGCCAGCAGCTTGTCGTACAGCGGCGGGGGGACAGATACGCAGTATTTT
>.|few|TRBV6-2/TRBV6-3|TRBJ2-5
CASDWGETQYF
TGTGCCAGCGATTGGGGCGAGACCCAGTACTTC
>TRBD1|few|TRBV6-2/TRBV6-3|TRBJ2-1
CASSYSGQEYNEQFF
TGTGCCAGCAGTTACTCGGGACAGGAGTACAATGAGCAGTTCTTC